These 20 T cell receptor beta chains were sequenced from one sample in a study of CD4 and CD8 cells across lung adenocarcinoma regions. Each CDR3 protein gets one entry after TCRdb re-called the PCR reads with MiXCR. The profile shows around 19,000 distinct CDR3 sequences, less than 65% of them singletons. The source material was CD8+ T cells from the center of a lung tumor. The receptors originated from a female donor with lung adenocarcinoma. The CD4 and CD8 labels of this study may be unreliable.

V and J are TRBV6-2 or TRBV6-3 and TRBJ1-2, with 8 nucleotides matching TRBD1. CDR3 size: 12 residues. The V segment lost 11 bases and the J segment 7 bases; nucleotides outside the gene matches: 9. CDR1 MNHEY and CDR2 SVGEGT come from the germline V gene. The CDR3 spells CAGGQGPSGYTF. DNA for the CDR3: TGTGCCGGCGGACAGGGCCCCTCTGGCTACACCTTC.

Details on this clonotype: Compared with germline, one end of the junction differs, possibly owing to a read error. The chain has TRBV10-2 and TRBJ2-4, with D tentatively TRBD1 or TRBD2 (5 bases each). The CDR3 runs 15 residues. The germline gives CDR1 WSHSY, CDR2 SAAADI. Here the CDR3 DNA reads TGCGGCAGCAGTACGGGGCGGCGATCCACAGACACTCAGTACTTT. Its translation: CGSSTGRRSTDTQYF.

This clonotype occurred a few times. The rearrangement joins TRBV10-3 to TRBJ2-5; 10 nucleotides match TRBD2. Gene TRBJ2-7 matches the end of the DNA better, so the J call may be wrong. This CDR3 region has 17 residues. From germline, CDR1 is ENHRY and CDR2 SYGVKD. CDR3 sequence: CAISGTSGGLGGGEQYF. The DNA of the CDR3 is TGTGCCATCAGTGGGACTAGCGGAGGCCTAGGGGGGGGCGAGCAGTACTTC.

The CDR3 reads CASSAELGQGFDEQFF. The CDR3 DNA reads as TGTGCCAGCAGCGCCGAGCTGGGACAGGGGTTCGATGAGCAGTTCTTC. The genes are TRBV9 and TRBJ2-5, with 10 bases fitting TRBD1. With the DNA end fitting TRBJ2-1 better, the J assignment may be wrong. The CDR3 consists of 16 residues. CDR1 is SGDLS, CDR2 YYNGEE, per germline.

There are a few counts of this clonotype. This sequence joins TRBV4-1 and TRBJ1-2, with 8 nucleotides matching TRBD1. The length of the CDR3 is 16 residues. V lost 1 base to trimming and J lost 0 bases; unmatched junction nucleotides: 4. From germline, CDR1 is MGHRA and CDR2 YSYEKL. DNA for the CDR3: TGCGCCAGCAGCCAAGCTGGGACAGGCTCTAACTATGGCTACACCTTC. Translating gives CASSQAGTGSNYGYTF.

This clonotype was observed a handful of times. V is TRBV6-1 and J is TRBJ2-3; D perhaps matches TRBD1 (7 bases). There are 14 residues in the CDR3. The V gene's germline CDR1 is MNHNS and CDR2 SASEGT. V lost 6 bases and J lost 5, with 15 bases in between. CDR3 DNA: TGTGCCAGCAGACAGGGGAGGAACATAGATACGCAGTATTTT. Its translation: CASRQGRNIDTQYF.

This clonotype was seen many times. The chain joins TRBV27 to TRBJ2-4, with D hard to call. Matching the DNA end better, TRBJ2-5 makes the J call doubtful. Germline lookup yields CDR1 MNHEY and CDR2 SMNVEV (reference sequence). The CDR3 totals 13 residues. The CDR3 spells CASRGFVEKTQYF. The CDR3 DNA sequence: TGTGCCAGCAGAGGGTTTGTAGAAAAGACCCAGTACTTC.

Ten or more counts support this clonotype. The chain couples TRBV10-2 to TRBJ2-2; a weak D match, TRBD2 (5 bases). Trimming took off 8 bases at V and 0 bases at J, with 10 bases between the two ends. This CDR3 comprises 14 residues. The germline V gene encodes CDR1 WSHSY and CDR2 SAAADI. CDR3 sequence reads: CASCRLTNTGELFF. CDR3 nucleotides: TGCGCCAGCTGTAGACTAACGAACACCGGGGAGCTGTTTTTT.

This clonotype was detected only a few times. A much larger clonotype is one base distant, so this may be a read error. The gene calls are TRBV27 and TRBJ2-5; 8 bases are a match to TRBD2. Per the germline V gene, CDR1 is MNHEY and CDR2 is SMNVEV (reference sequence). J lost 2 bases, V lost 8 bases, and 16 bases had no gene match. This CDR3 has 17 amino acids. The CDR3 sequence: CASGAGGGGVGQETQYF. CDR3 nucleotide sequence: TGTGCCAGCGGGGCCGGGGGGGGGGGGGTGGGACAAGAGACCCAGTACTTC.

The chain couples TRBV7-6 to TRBJ2-1; 13 bases match TRBD2. J gave up 0 bases and V 5 bases, and 4 bases lay outside the gene matches. Germline assignment: CDR1 SGHVS and CDR2 FNYEAQ. The CDR3 loop spans 17 amino acids. CDR3 residues: CASSPGTSGNSYNEQFF. DNA for the CDR3: TGTGCCAGCAGCCCTGGGACTAGCGGGAACTCCTACAATGAGCAGTTCTTC.

The V and J genes are TRBV4-1 and TRBJ2-1, with D tentatively TRBD2 (6 bases). Germline loops: CDR1 MGHRA, CDR2 YSYEKL. V shed 3 bases and J shed 0 bases, with 27 bases lying between them. This CDR3 is 21 amino acids long. The DNA of the CDR3 is TGCGCCAGCAGCCATCCCCCTCTGAGAGAGGAGGGAGACCCCTCCTACAATGAGCAGTTCTTC. It translates to CASSHPPLREEGDPSYNEQFF.

There are a few counts of this clonotype. The chain combines TRBV27 with TRBJ2-5, with D uncertain. The V gene's germline CDR1 is MNHEY and CDR2 SMNVEV (reference sequence). V shed 5 bases and J shed 9 bases, with 16 bases lying between them. The CDR3 length is 13 residues. This CDR3 is CASSLRLLEAQYF. For the CDR3, the DNA is TGTGCCAGCAGTCTACGGTTACTTGAGGCCCAGTACTTC.

This clonotype was counted a single time. An end of the junction differs from the germline gene, which may be a read error. The rearrangement links TRBV6-1 to TRBJ2-4; D possibly uses TRBD1 or TRBD2 (7 bases each). The germline V gene has CDR1 MNHNS and CDR2 SASEGT. The CDR3 is 15 amino acids. DNA of the CDR3: TGTGCCAGCAGGCAGGGGGGGGGAGCCAAAAACACGCAGTACTTT. Protein: CASRQGGGAKNTQYF.

For the CDR3, the DNA is TGTGCCGGGGGGCTGGGGGGAGGTGACCAAGAGACGCAGTATTTT. Its translation: CAGGLGGGDQETQYF. This chain joins TRBV27 and TRBJ2-3; either TRBD1 or TRBD2 may fit D (6 bases each). The CDR3 covers 15 residues. Trimming removed 11 bases at V and 9 bases at J, with 27 bases between. Germline V gene sequence: CDR1 MNHEY, CDR2 SMNVEV (reference sequence).

The genes are TRBV25-1 and TRBJ2-1; 7 bases align to TRBD2. The J call is uncertain, as TRBJ2-7 better fits the DNA end. The CDR3 spans 15 residues. CDR1 is MGHDK and CDR2 is SYGVNS in the germline V gene. The CDR3 nucleotides read TGTGCCAGCAGTGAAAGCGGGGCCTGGGTGGACGAGCAGTACTTC. It codes for CASSESGAWVDEQYF.

Ten or more counts support this clonotype. The V gene is TRBV10-1, the J gene TRBJ2-2; 9 bases map to TRBD1. Germline loops: CDR1 WNHNN, CDR2 SYGVQD (reference sequence). CDR3 length: 18 residues. V dropped 0 bases and J dropped 13; count of bases not matched to a gene: 18. DNA for the CDR3: TGCGCCAGCAGTGAGTCGCGCATCGGGACAGGGCTACCGGGGCGGCTGTTTTTT. Its translation is CASSESRIGTGLPGRLFF.

V is TRBV6-1 and J is TRBJ2-3; 14 bases line up with TRBD2. The CDR3 extends over 17 amino acids. With V trimmed by 8 bases and J by 1 base, 8 bases remained unmatched. The germline V gene encodes CDR1 MNHNS and CDR2 SASEGT. CDR3 residues: CASSRLAGGGGTDTQYF. CDR3 sequence (DNA): TGTGCCAGCTCCCGACTAGCGGGGGGGGGGGGCACAGATACGCAGTATTTT.

V gene TRBV6-1 combines with J gene TRBJ2-2; tentatively, D is TRBD2 (6 bases). Gene TRBJ2-3 matches the end of the DNA better, so the J call may be wrong. The germline V gene has CDR1 MNHNS and CDR2 SASEGT. CDR3 length: 15 amino acids. In DNA, the CDR3 is TGTGCCAGCAGCGGCCAGGCGGGGAACACCGGGGCGCAGTATTTT. The encoded protein is CASSGQAGNTGAQYF.

As regards this clonotype: A read error may account for a junction end that differs from germline. This rearrangement joins TRBV27 to TRBJ2-5; 7 bases line up with TRBD1. Germline lookup yields CDR1 MNHEY and CDR2 SMNVEV (reference sequence). The CDR3 loop spans 15 amino acids. CDR3 bases: TGTGCCAGGGGGCAGGGGGTAGGTGACAAAGAGACGCAGTACTTC. Protein product: CARGQGVGDKETQYF.

This clonotype is categorized as medium-sized. This chain uses TRBV6-1 with TRBJ2-7; D is undetermined. CDR1 MNHNS and CDR2 SASEGT come from the germline V gene. Trimming shortened V by 3 bases and J by 3 bases, and 6 bases separated the two germline ends. There are 12 residues in the CDR3. CDR3 in DNA: TGTGCCAGCAGTGAGCGGCGCTACGAGCAGTACGTC. Amino acids: CASSERRYEQYV.